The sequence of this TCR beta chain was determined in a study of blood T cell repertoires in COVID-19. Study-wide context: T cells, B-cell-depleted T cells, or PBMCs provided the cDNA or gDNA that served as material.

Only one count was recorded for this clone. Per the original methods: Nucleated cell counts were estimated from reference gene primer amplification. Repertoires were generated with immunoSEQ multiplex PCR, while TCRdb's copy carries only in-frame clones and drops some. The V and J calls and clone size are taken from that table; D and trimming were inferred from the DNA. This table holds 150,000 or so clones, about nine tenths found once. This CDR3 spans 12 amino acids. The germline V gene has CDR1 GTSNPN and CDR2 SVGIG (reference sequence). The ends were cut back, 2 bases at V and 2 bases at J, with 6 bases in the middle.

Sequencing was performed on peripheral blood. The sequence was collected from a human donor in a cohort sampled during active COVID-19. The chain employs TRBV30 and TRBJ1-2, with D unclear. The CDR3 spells CAWSSQNYGYTF. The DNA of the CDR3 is TGTGCCTGGAGTTCACAGAACTATGGCTACACCTTC.